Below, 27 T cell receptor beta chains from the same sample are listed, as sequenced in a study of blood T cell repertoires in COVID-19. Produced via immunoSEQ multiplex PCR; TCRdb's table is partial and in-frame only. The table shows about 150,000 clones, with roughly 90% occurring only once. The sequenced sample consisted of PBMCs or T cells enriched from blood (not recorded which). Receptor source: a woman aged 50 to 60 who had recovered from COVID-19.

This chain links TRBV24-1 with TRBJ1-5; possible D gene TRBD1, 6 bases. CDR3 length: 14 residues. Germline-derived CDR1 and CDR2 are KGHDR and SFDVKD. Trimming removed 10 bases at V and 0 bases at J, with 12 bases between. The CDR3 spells CATGPGDSNQPQHF. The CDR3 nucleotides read TGTGCCACTGGTCCAGGGGATAGCAATCAGCCCCAGCATTTT.

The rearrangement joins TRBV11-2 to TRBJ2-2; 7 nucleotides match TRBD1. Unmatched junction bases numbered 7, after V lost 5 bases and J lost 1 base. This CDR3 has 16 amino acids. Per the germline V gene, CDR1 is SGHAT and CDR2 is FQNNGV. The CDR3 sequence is CASSITGVLNTGELFF. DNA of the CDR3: TGTGCCAGCAGCATAACAGGGGTCTTGAACACCGGGGAGCTGTTTTTT.

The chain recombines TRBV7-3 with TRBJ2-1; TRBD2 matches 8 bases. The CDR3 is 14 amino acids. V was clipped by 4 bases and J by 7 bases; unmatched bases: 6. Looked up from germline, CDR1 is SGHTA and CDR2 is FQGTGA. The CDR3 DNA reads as TGTGCCAGCAGCTCTCGGGGGGGCTGGAATGAGCAGTTCTTC. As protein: CASSSRGGWNEQFF.

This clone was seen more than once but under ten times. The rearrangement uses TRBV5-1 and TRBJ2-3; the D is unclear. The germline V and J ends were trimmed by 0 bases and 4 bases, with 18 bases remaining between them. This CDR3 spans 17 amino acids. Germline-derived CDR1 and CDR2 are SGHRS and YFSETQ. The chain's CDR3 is CASSLEVSLITSDTQYF. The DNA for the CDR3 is TGCGCCAGCAGCTTGGAAGTTAGCTTGATAACATCAGATACGCAGTATTTT.

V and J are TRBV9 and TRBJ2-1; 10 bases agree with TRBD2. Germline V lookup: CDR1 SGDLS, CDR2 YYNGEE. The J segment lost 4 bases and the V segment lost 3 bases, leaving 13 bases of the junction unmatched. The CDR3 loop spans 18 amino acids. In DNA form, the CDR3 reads TGTGCCAGCAGCGCCACTATAGCGGGGGGTCTCCCATACAATGAGCAGTTCTTC. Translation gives CASSATIAGGLPYNEQFF.

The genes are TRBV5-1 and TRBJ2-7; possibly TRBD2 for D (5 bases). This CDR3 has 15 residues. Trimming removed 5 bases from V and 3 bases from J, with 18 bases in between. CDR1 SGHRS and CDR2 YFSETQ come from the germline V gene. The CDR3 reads CASRPRVSLDYEQYF. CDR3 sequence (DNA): TGCGCCAGCAGACCGAGGGTGTCACTGGACTACGAGCAGTACTTC.

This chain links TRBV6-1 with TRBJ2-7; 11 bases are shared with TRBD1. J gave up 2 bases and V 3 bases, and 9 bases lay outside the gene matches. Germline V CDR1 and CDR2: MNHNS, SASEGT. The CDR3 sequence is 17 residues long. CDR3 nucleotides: TGTGCCAGCAGTGACTTGGGTCGGACAGGGGGCGCCTACGAGCAGTACTTC. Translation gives CASSDLGRTGGAYEQYF.

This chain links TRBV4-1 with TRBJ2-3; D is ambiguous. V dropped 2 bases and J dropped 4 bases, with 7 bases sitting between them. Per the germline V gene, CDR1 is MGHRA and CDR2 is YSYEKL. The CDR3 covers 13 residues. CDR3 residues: CASSQLLADTQYF. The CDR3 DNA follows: TGCGCCAGCAGCCAACTGCTAGCAGATACGCAGTATTTT.

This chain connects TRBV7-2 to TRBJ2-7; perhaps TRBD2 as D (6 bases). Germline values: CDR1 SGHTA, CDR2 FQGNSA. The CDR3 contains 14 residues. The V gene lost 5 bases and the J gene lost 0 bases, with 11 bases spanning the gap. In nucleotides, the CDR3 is TGTGCCAGCAGCCGGCTAGCGACCTCCTACGAGCAGTACTTC. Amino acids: CASSRLATSYEQYF.

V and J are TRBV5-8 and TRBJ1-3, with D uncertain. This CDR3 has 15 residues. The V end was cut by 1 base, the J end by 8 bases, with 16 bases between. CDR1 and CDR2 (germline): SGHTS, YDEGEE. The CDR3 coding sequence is TGTGCCAGCAGCTTGAGTTCCCGGGGAAGAGACACCATATATTTT. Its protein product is CASSLSSRGRDTIYF.

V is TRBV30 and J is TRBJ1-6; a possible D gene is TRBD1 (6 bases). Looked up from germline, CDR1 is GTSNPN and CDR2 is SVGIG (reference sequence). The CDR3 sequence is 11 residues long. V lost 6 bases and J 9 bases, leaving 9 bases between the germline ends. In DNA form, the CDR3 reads TGTGCCTGCCAACAGGGTTCACCCCTCCACTTT. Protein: CACQQGSPLHF. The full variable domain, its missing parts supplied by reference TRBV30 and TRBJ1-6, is SQTIHQWPATLVQPVGSPLSLECTVEGTSNPNLYWYRQAAGRGLQLLFYSVGIGQISSEVPQNLSASRPQDRQFILSSKKLLLSDSGFYLCACQQGSPLHFGNGTRLTVT.

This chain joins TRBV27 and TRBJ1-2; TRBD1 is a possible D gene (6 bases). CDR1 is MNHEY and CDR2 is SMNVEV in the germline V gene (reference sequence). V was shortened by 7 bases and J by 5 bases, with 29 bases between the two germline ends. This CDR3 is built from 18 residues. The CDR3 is CASTSQAGWGRGEYGYTF. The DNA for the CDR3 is TGTGCCAGCACATCACAAGCAGGCTGGGGCAGGGGAGAGTATGGCTACACCTTC.

The CDR3 loop reads CASSSLGGTDTEAFF. The CDR3, as DNA: TGTGCCAGCAGCTCACTAGGGGGAACGGACACTGAAGCTTTCTTT. This chain connects TRBV6-5 to TRBJ1-1, with D tentatively TRBD1 (6 bases). Germline CDR1 reads MNHEY; CDR2 reads SVGAGI. There are 15 residues in the CDR3. Trimming removed 6 bases from V and 3 bases from J, with 17 bases in between.

This chain's CDR3 is CASSFTPGVQQYF. CDR3 bases: TGTGCCAGCAGTTTTACGCCAGGCGTGCAGCAGTACTTC. This chain connects TRBV12-3 or TRBV12-4 to TRBJ2-7, with D unclear. Trimming took 3 bases from V and 8 from J, leaving 14 bases between them. This CDR3 has 13 amino acids.

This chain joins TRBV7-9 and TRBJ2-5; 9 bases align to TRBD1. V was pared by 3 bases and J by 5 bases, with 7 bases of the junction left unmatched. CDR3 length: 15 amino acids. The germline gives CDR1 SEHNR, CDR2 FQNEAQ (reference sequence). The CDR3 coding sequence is TGTGCCAGCAGCTTTACAGGGGGCGTGGAGGAGACCCAGTACTTC. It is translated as CASSFTGGVEETQYF.

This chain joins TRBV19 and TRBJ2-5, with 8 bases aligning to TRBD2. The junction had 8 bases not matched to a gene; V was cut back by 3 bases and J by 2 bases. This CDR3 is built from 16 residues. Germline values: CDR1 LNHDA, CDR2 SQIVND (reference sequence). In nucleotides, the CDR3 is TGTGCCAGTAGTATGTTGGGCGGGGGGACGCAAGAGACCCAGTACTTC. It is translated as CASSMLGGGTQETQYF.

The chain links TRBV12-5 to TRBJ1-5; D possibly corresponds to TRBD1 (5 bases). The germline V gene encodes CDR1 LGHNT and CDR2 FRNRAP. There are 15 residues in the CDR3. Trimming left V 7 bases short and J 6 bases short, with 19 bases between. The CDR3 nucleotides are TGTGCTAGTGCCGCTGGGGGGGGACGGGGTCAGCCCCAGCATTTT. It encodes CASAAGGGRGQPQHF.

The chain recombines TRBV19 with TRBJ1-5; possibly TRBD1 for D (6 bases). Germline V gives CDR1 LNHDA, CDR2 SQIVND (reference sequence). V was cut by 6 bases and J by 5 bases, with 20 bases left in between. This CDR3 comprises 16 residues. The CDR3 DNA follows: TGTGCCAGTAGCGCTCCCCCGGGGGGGCGAGATCAGCCCCAGCATTTT. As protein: CASSAPPGGRDQPQHF. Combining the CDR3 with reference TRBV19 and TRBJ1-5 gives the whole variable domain DGGITQSPKYLFRKEGQNVTLSCEQNLNHDAMYWYRQDPGQGLRLIYYSQIVNDFQKGDIAEGYSVSREKKESFPLTVTSAQKNPTAFYLCASSAPPGGRDQPQHFGDGTRLSIL.

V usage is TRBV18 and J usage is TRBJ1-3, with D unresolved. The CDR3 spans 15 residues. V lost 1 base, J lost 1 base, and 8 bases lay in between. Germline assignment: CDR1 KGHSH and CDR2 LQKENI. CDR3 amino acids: CASSPRQVSGNTIYF. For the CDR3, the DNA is TGTGCCAGCTCACCACGTCAGGTTTCTGGAAACACCATATATTTT.

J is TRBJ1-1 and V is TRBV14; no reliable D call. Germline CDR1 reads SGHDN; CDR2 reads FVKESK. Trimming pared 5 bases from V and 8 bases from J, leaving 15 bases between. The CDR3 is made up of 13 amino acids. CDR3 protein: CASSFFPEGEAFF. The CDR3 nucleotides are TGTGCCAGCAGCTTTTTCCCCGAGGGAGAAGCTTTCTTT.

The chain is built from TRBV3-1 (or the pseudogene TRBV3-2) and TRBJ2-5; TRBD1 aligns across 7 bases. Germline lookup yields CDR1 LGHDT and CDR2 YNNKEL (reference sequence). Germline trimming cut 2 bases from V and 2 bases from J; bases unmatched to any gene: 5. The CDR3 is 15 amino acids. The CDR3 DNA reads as TGTGCCAGCAGCCAACGTGTACAGGGGCAAGAGACCCAGTACTTC. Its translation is CASSQRVQGQETQYF.

CDR3 nucleotide sequence: TGTGCCAGCTCAATTGAGGCTGAGCCCCAGCATTTT. It is translated as CASSIEAEPQHF. V gene TRBV18 combines with J gene TRBJ1-5; D ambiguous. Germline V lookup: CDR1 KGHSH, CDR2 LQKENI. The V end was cut by 5 bases, the J end by 8 bases, with 10 bases between. This CDR3 region has 12 residues. The complete variable domain, with remaining parts taken from reference TRBV18 and TRBJ1-5, reads NAGVMQNPRHLVRRRGQEARLRCSPMKGHSHVYWYRQLPEEGLKFMVYLQKENIIDESGMPKERFSAEFPKEGPSILRIQQVVRGDSAAYFCASSIEAEPQHFGDGTRLSIL.

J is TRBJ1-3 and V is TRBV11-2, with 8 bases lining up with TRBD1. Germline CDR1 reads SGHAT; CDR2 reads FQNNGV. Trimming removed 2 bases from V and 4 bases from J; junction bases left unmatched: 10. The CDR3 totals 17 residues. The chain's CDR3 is CASSLLPAGGQGNTIYF. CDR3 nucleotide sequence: TGTGCCAGCAGCTTACTCCCCGCAGGGGGCCAGGGAAACACCATATATTTT.

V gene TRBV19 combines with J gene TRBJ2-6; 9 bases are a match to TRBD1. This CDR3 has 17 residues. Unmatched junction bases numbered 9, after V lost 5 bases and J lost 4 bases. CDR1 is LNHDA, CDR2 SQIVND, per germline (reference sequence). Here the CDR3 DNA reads TGTGCCAGTAGTTTTCTGACAGGGGGGGCCGGGGCCAACGTCCTGACTTTC. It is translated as CASSFLTGGAGANVLTF.

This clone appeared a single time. The CDR3 DNA reads TGCGCCAGCAGCCAAGATCGAGACAGCGCGAACACCGGGGAGCTGTTTTTT. Amino acid sequence: CASSQDRDSANTGELFF. The chain joins TRBV4-1 to TRBJ2-2, with TRBD1 as a possible D gene (5 bases). The CDR3 covers 17 residues. In germline, CDR1 is MGHRA, CDR2 YSYEKL. Trimming took off 0 bases at V and 0 bases at J, with 11 bases between the two ends.

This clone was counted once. This CDR3 reads CAISGDRAYEQYF. DNA for the CDR3: TGTGCCATCAGTGGGGACAGGGCCTACGAGCAGTACTTC. The V and J genes are TRBV10-3 and TRBJ2-7, with 9 nucleotides matching TRBD1. The germline V gene has CDR1 ENHRY and CDR2 SYGVKD. Germline trimming cut 4 bases from V and 2 bases from J; bases unmatched to any gene: 0. This CDR3 contains 13 residues.

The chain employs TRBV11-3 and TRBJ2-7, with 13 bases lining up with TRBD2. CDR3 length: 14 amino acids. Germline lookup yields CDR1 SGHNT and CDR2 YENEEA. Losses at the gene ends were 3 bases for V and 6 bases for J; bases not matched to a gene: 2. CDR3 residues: CASSFTSGGGEQYF. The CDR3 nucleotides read TGTGCCAGCAGCTTTACTAGCGGGGGGGGCGAGCAGTACTTC.